What follows is one TCR beta chain and its context. Autoimmune disease history or systemic immunosuppression led to patient exclusion. Sampled blood was obtained at baseline, cycle 4 day 1, and cycle 7 day 1. Profiled with immunoSEQ multiplex PCR; TCRdb holds only in-frame clones, not every one. Here the sample spans 70,000 or so clones, roughly nine tenths being singletons. This sample was included in a study of OX40 agonist ivuxolimab in advanced cancers. Study context: The study enrolled dose-escalation patients with hepatocellular carcinoma, melanoma, renal cell or head and neck cancer. Three patients had partial responses: one hepatocellular carcinoma, two cutaneous melanoma.

Germline-derived CDR1 and CDR2 are SGHTA and FQGNSA. V was pared by 0 bases and J by 7 bases, with 9 bases between. This CDR3 spans 13 amino acids. The receptor was derived from an adult with an advanced solid tumor such as melanoma, head and neck, liver or kidney cancer. The chain couples TRBV7-2 to TRBJ1-2; D is ambiguous. Source: CD4+ or CD8+ T cells sorted from blood, taken in a trial of the OX40 agonist ivuxolimab. The CDR3 sequence is CASSLAGQSGYTF. The CDR3 DNA follows: TGTGCCAGCAGCTTAGCAGGGCAGAGTGGCTACACCTTC.